This TCR beta chain was identified in a study of T cells in Graves' hyperthyroidism and ophthalmopathy. This clonotype was counted only a few times. Amplification of TCR beta CDR3 regions was performed using RNA transcripts as template. First-round RT-PCR targeting the TCR CDR3 was performed with the HTBI primer set. TCRdb reprocessed the multiplex PCR reads via MiXCR and lists one record per CDR3 protein. The sample has about 380,000 distinct CDR3 sequences, less than 20% seen once. Source material: blood. This TCR was recovered from a man younger than 30 with Graves' ophthalmopathy.

As DNA, the CDR3 is TGTGCCAGCAGCCTAAACGAGTCACCCCTCCACTTT. Encoded protein: CASSLNESPLHF. The genes are TRBV11-2 and TRBJ1-6; D gene unclear. Trimming took 5 bases from V and 10 from J, leaving 9 bases between them. The germline gives CDR1 SGHAT, CDR2 FQNNGV. The CDR3 loop spans 12 amino acids.